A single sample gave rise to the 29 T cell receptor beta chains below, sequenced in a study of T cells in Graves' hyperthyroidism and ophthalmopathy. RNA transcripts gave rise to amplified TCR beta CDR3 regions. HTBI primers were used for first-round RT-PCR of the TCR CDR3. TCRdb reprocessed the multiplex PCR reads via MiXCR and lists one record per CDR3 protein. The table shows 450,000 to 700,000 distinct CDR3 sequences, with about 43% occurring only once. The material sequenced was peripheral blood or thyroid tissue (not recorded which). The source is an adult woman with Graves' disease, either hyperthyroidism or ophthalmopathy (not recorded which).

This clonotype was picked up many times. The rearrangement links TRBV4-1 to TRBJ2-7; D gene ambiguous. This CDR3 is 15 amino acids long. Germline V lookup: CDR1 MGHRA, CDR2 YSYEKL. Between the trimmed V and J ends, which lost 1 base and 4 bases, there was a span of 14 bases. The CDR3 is CASSQAEPVSYEQYF. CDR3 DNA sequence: TGCGCCAGCAGCCAAGCGGAACCCGTCAGTTACGAGCAGTACTTC.

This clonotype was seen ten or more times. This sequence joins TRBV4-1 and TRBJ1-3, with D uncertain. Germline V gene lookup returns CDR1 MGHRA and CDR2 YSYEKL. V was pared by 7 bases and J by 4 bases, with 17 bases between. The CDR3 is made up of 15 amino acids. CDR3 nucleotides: TGCGCCAGCACCCGCATCCCCTTGAGGGGAAACACCATATATTTT. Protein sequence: CASTRIPLRGNTIYF.

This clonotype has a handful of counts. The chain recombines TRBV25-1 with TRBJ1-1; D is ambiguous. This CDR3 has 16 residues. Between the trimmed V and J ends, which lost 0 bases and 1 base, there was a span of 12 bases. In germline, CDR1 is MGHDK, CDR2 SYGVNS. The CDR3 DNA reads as TGTGCCAGCAGTGAATATTCCCTGGCAACGAACACTGAAGCTTTCTTT. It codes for CASSEYSLATNTEAFF. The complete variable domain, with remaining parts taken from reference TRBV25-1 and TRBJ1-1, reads EADIYQTPRYLVIGTGKKITLECSQTMGHDKMYWYQQDPGMELHLIHYSYGVNSTEKGDLSSESTVSRIRTEHFPLTLESARPSHTSQYLCASSEYSLATNTEAFFGQGTRLTVV.

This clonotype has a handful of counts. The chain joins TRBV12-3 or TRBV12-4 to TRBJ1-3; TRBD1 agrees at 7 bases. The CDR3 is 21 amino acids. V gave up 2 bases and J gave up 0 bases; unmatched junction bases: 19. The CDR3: CASSLIVLLQTGVSSGNTIYF. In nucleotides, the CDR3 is TGTGCCAGCAGTTTAATCGTCCTCTTACAAACAGGGGTGAGCTCTGGAAACACCATATATTTT.

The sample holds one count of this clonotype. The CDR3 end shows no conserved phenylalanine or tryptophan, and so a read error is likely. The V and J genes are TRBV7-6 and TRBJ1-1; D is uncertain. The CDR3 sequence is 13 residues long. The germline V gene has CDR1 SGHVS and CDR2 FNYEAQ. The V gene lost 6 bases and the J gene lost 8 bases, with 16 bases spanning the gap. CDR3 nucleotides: TGTGCCAGCAGTTTATATATGGGTTTGGAAGCTTTCCTT. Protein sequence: CASSLYMGLEAFL.

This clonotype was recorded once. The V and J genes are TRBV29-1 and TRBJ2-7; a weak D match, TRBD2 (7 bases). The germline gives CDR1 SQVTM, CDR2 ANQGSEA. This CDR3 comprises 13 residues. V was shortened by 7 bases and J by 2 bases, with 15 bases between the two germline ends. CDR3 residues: CSARGTMTYEQYF. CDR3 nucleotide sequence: TGCAGCGCAAGGGGGACTATGACCTACGAGCAGTACTTC.

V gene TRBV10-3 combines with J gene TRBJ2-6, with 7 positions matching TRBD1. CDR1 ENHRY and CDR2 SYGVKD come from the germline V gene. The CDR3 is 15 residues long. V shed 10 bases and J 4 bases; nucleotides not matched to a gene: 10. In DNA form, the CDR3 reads TGTGCCACTTCTCAGGGGACAGCCGGGGCCAACGTCCTGACTTTC. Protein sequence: CATSQGTAGANVLTF.

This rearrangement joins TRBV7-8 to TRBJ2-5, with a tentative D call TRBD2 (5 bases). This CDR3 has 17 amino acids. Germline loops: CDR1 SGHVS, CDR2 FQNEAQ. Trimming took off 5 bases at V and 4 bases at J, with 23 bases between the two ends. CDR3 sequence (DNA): TGTGCCAGCAGCCCCCCTCGGAGGCCCAATATTTCAGAGACCCAGTACTTC. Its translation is CASSPPRRPNISETQYF.

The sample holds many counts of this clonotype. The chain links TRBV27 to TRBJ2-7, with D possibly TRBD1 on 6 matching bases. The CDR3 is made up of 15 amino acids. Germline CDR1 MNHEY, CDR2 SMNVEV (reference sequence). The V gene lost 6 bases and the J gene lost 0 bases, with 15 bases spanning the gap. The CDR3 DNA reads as TGTGCCAGCAGGCGGGCGACAGGCGGCTCCTACGAGCAGTACTTC. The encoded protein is CASRRATGGSYEQYF.

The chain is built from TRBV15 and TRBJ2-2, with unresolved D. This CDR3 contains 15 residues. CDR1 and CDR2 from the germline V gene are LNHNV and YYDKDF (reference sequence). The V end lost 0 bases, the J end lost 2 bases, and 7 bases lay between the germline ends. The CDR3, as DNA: TGTGCCACCAGCAGAGATAAGGGAAACACCGGGGAGCTGTTTTTT. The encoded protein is CATSRDKGNTGELFF.

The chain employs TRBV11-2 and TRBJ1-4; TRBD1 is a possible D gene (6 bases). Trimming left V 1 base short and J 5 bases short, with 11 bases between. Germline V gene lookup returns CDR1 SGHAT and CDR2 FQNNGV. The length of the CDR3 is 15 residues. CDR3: CASSLGTGRNEKLFF. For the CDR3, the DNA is TGTGCCAGCAGCTTAGGTACAGGGAGGAATGAAAAACTGTTTTTT.

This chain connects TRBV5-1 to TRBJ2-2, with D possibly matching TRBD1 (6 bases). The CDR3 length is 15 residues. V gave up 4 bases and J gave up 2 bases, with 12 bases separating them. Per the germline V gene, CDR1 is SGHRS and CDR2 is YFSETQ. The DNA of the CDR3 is TGCGCCAGCAGCGACACGACAGGCAACACCGGGGAGCTGTTTTTT. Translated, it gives CASSDTTGNTGELFF. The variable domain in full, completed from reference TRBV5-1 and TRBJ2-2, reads KAGVTQTPRYLIKTRGQQVTLSCSPISGHRSVSWYQQTPGQGLQFLFEYFSETQRNKGNFPGRFSGRQFSNSRSEMNVSTLELGDSALYLCASSDTTGNTGELFFGEGSRLTVL.

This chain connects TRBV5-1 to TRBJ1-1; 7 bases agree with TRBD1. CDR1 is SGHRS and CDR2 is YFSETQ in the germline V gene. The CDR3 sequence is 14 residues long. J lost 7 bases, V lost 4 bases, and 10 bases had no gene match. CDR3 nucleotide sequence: TGCGCCAGCAGCGTGACAGGGCGTAGTTATGAAGCTTTCTTT. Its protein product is CASSVTGRSYEAFF. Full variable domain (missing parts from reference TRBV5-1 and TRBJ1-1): KAGVTQTPRYLIKTRGQQVTLSCSPISGHRSVSWYQQTPGQGLQFLFEYFSETQRNKGNFPGRFSGRQFSNSRSEMNVSTLELGDSALYLCASSVTGRSYEAFFGQGTRLTVV.

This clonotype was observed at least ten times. As DNA, the CDR3 is TGTGCCAGCAGCTTGGATGGGTATGGCTACACCTTC. This gives the protein CASSLDGYGYTF. The chain recombines TRBV5-4 with TRBJ1-2; D is ambiguous. The V gene lost 0 bases and the J gene lost 5 bases, with 5 bases spanning the gap. CDR1 and CDR2 (germline): SGHNT, YYREEE (reference sequence). The CDR3 length is 12 residues.

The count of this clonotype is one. The CDR3 here is CSASPGTGAGYTF. The CDR3 DNA is TGCAGCGCCTCACCCGGGACAGGGGCCGGCTACACCTTC. The genes are TRBV29-1 and TRBJ1-2; 10 bases map to TRBD1. V shed 7 bases, J shed 8 bases, and the junction held 10 bases outside the gene matches. Germline V gives CDR1 SQVTM, CDR2 ANQGSEA. The CDR3 runs to 13 residues.

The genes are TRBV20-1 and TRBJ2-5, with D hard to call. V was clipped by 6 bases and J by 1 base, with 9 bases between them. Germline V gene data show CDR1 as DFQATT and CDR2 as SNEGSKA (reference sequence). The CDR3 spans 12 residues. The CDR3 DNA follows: TGCAGTGCCAAGTGGGGCCAAGAGACCCAGTACTTC. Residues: CSAKWGQETQYF.

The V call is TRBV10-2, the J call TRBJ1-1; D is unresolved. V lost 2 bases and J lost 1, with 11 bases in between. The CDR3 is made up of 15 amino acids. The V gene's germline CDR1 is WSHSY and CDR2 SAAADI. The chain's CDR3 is CASSEPLAGNTEAFF. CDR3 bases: TGCGCCAGCAGTGAGCCCCTGGCAGGGAACACTGAAGCTTTCTTT.

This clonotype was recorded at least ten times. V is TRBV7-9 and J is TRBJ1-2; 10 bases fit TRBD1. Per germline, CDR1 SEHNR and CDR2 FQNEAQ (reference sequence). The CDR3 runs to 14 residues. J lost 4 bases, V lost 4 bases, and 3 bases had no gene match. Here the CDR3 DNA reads TGTGCCAGCAGCTCGGGACAGGGGTTCTATGGCTACACCTTC. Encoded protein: CASSSGQGFYGYTF.

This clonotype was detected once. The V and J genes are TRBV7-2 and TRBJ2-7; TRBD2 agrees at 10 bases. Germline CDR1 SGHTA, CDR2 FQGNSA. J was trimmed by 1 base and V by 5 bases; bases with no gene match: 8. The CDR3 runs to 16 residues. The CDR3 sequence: CASSPRGLAESYEQYF. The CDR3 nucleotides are TGTGCCAGCAGCCCCCGCGGACTAGCGGAATCCTACGAGCAGTACTTC. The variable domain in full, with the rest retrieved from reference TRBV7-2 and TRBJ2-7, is GAGVSQSPSNKVTEKGKDVELRCDPISGHTALYWYRQSLGQGLEFLIYFQGNSAPDKSGLPSDRFSAERTGGSVSTLTIQRTQQEDSAVYLCASSPRGLAESYEQYFGPGTRLTVT.

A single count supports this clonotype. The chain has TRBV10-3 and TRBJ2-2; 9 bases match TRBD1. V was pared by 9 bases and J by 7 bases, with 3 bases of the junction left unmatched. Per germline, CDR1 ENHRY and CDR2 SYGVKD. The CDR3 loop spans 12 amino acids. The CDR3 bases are TGTGCCATTGGGACAGGGAACGGGGAGCTGTTTTTT. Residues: CAIGTGNGELFF.

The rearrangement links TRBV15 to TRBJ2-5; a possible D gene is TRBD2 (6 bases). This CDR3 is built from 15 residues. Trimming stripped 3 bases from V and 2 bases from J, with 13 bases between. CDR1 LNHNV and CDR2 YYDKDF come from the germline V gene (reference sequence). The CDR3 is CATSSLEGRQETQYF. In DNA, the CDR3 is TGTGCCACCAGCAGCTTGGAGGGCAGACAAGAGACCCAGTACTTC.

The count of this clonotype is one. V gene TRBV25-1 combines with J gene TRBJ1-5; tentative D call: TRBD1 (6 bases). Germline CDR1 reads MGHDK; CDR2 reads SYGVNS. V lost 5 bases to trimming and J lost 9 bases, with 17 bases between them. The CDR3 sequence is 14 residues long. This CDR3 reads CASSFQGPGWPQHF. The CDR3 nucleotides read TGTGCCAGCAGTTTTCAGGGGCCTGGATGGCCCCAGCATTTT.

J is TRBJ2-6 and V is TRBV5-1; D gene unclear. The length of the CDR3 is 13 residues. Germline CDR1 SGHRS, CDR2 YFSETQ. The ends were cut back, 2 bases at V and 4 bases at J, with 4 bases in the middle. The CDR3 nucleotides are TGCGCCAGCAGCTTCTTGGGGGCCAACGTCCTGACTTTC. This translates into CASSFLGANVLTF.

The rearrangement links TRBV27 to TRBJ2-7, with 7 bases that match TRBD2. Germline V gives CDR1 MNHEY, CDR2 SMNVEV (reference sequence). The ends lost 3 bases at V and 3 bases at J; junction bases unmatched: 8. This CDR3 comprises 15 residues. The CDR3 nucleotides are TGTGCCAGCAGTTTTTTTAGCGGGCGCAGCTACGAGCAGTACTTC. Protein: CASSFFSGRSYEQYF.

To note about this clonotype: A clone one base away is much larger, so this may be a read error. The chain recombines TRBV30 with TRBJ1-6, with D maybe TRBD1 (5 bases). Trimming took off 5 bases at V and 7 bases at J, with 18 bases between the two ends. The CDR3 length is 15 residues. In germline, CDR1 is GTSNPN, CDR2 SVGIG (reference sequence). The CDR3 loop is CAWGLTGRGNSPLHF. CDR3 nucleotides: TGTGCCTGGGGTTTAACGGGACGGGGCAATTCACCCCTCCACTTT. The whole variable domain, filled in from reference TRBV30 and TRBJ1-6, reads SQTIHQWPATLVQPVGSPLSLECTVEGTSNPNLYWYRQAAGRGLQLLFYSVGIGQISSEVPQNLSASRPQDRQFILSSKKLLLSDSGFYLCAWGLTGRGNSPLHFGNGTRLTVT.

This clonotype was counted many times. CDR3 sequence reads: CASSAGLAGGPGEQYF. The CDR3 DNA follows: TGTGCCAGCAGTGCGGGACTAGCGGGAGGGCCTGGCGAGCAGTACTTC. The chain uses TRBV6-1 and TRBJ2-7; TRBD2 aligns across 16 bases. The length of the CDR3 is 16 residues. Germline trimming cut 4 bases from V and 6 bases from J; bases unmatched to any gene: 6. Germline V CDR1 and CDR2: MNHNS, SASEGT.

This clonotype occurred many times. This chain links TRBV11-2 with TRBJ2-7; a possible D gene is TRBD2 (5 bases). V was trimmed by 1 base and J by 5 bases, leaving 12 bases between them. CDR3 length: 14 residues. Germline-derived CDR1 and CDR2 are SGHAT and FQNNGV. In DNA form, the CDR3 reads TGTGCCAGCAGCTTAGCGGGGTTTGTCCACGAGCAGTACTTC. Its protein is CASSLAGFVHEQYF.

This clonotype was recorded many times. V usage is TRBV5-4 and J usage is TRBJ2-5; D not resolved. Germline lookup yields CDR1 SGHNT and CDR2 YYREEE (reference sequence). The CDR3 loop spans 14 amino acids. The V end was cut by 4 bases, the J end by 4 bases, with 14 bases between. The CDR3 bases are TGTGCCAGCAGCCCCACGATCACGTTAGAGACCCAGTACTTC. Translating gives CASSPTITLETQYF.

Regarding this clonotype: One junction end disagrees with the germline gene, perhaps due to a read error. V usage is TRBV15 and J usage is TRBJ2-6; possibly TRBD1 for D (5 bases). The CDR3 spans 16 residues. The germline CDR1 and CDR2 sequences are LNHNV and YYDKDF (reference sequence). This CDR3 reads CATSRDRHSGANVLAF. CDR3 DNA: TGTGCCACCAGCAGAGATCGTCACTCTGGGGCCAACGTCCTGGCTTTC.